This T cell receptor (beta chain) appears in the sequencing data of a study of shared clonotypes between healthy human individuals. Per the germline V gene, CDR1 is SEHNR and CDR2 is FQNEAQ (reference sequence). V lost 1 base to trimming and J lost 0 bases, with 15 bases between them. The CDR3 is 17 amino acids. The method was immunoSEQ multiplex PCR; TCRdb's version includes in-frame clones alone and lacks a portion of them. The sample has approximately 110,000 clones; just over 65% are singletons. The rearrangement joins TRBV7-9 to TRBJ1-2, with D hard to call. The sequence came from a woman aged 25 to 39 in good health. The sequenced sample consisted of memory CD8+ T cells sorted from blood. Sample subset: CD45RO+ cells pooled with CCR7-negative TemRA cells. CDR3: CASSLEFLTRTNYGYTF. CDR3 bases: TGTGCCAGCAGCTTAGAGTTTCTGACAAGAACTAACTATGGCTACACCTTC.